A selection of T cell receptor beta chains follows, all from one sample in a study of blood T cells in healthy people across ages. One entry per CDR3 protein, called by TCRdb with MiXCR from the 5' RACE reads. The table shows about 1 million distinct CDR3 sequences, with less than 50% occurring only once. The sample taken for sequencing was blood. These receptor sequences come from a woman aged 55-75 years in good health. Both conserved end residues are part of each CDR3. The order of the fields is V gene, D gene, clone size, J gene, CDR3 protein, CDR3 DNA. The D gene is left open where the match is weak. Rows give clone size only sometimes, using once, few, many, or a class for an expanded clone.

TRBV20-1,TRBD2,few,TRBJ2-7,CSAGTSGAPYEQYF,TGCAGTGCGGGGACTAGCGGAGCACCCTACGAGCAGTACTTC
TRBV12-3/TRBV12-4,.,few,TRBJ1-6,CASSYYNSPLHF,TGTGCCAGCAGCTACTATAATTCACCCCTCCACTTT
TRBV3-1,TRBD1,.,TRBJ1-1,CASSQLRTGGNLNTEAFF,TGTGCCAGCAGCCAGCTCCGGACAGGGGGGAATTTGAACACTGAAGCTTTCTTT
TRBV5-1,.,.,TRBJ2-1,CASSLDHPYNEQFF,TGCGCCAGCAGCTTGGATCATCCTTACAATGAGCAGTTCTTC
TRBV5-1,.,.,TRBJ2-5,CASRSDTYNEQYF,TGCGCCAGCAGATCTGACACCTACAATGAGCAGTACTTC
TRBV20-1,.,.,TRBJ2-7,CSVNLNGPSYEQYF,TGCAGTGTAAATCTTAACGGGCCCTCCTACGAGCAGTACTTC
TRBV5-6,.,.,TRBJ1-1,CASSADRLNTEAFF,TGTGCCAGCAGTGCCGACAGGCTGAACACTGAAGCTTTCTTT
TRBV5-1,.,.,TRBJ2-7,CASSLGEGGSSYEQYF,TGCGCCAGCAGCTTGGGGGAGGGGGGTTCGAGCTACGAGCAGTACTTC
TRBV15,.,.,TRBJ2-1,CATSREAGAGINEQFF,TGTGCCACCAGCAGAGAGGCAGGGGCAGGAATCAATGAGCAGTTCTTC
TRBV3-1,.,.,TRBJ1-1,CASSQVGNTEAFF,TGTGCCAGCAGCCAAGTAGGAAACACTGAAGCTTTCTTT
TRBV20-1,TRBD2,.,TRBJ2-1,CSARDTSGRVNEQFF,TGCAGTGCTAGAGATACTAGCGGGAGGGTCAATGAGCAGTTCTTC
TRBV9,TRBD2,.,TRBJ2-1,CASSASSGRIGDEQFF,TGTGCCAGCAGCGCTTCTAGCGGGAGAATAGGGGATGAGCAGTTCTTC
TRBV20-1,.,.,TRBJ2-3,CSARDRGESTDTQYF,TGCAGTGCTAGAGATCGAGGCGAAAGCACAGATACGCAGTATTTT
TRBV11-2,TRBD2,.,TRBJ2-5,CASSFPNSPGTSVSPGTQYF,TGTGCCAGCAGCTTCCCCAACTCCCCCGGGACTAGCGTCAGTCCGGGGACCCAGTACTTC
TRBV20-1,TRBD2,.,TRBJ2-5,CSASGTSGDEQYF,TGCAGTGCTTCCGGGACTAGCGGCGATGAGCAGTACTTC
TRBV20-1,TRBD2,.,TRBJ2-3,CSASGFEVERGSTDTQYF,TGCAGTGCTAGCGGCTTTGAGGTGGAGCGGGGTAGCACAGATACGCAGTATTTT
TRBV5-1,TRBD1,.,TRBJ1-1,CASSGPGQYTEAFF,TGCGCCAGCAGCGGACCGGGACAGTACACTGAAGCTTTCTTT
TRBV27,TRBD1,few,TRBJ2-3,CASSFNRGPSTDTQYF,TGTGCCAGCAGTTTTAACAGGGGGCCTAGCACAGATACGCAGTATTTT
TRBV6-1,TRBD2,.,TRBJ2-1,CASTTTGTSGNNEQFF,TGTGCCAGCACTACTACCGGGACTAGCGGCAACAATGAGCAGTTCTTC
TRBV5-1,TRBD2,.,TRBJ2-2,CASSSIGLAGTGELFF,TGCGCCAGCAGCTCCATAGGGCTAGCGGGAACCGGGGAGCTGTTTTTT
TRBV9,TRBD2,.,TRBJ2-1,CASSPGGLAYNEQFF,TGTGCCAGCAGCCCCGGGGGACTAGCCTACAATGAGCAGTTCTTC
TRBV10-3,.,.,TRBJ2-1,CAISDPAESSYNEQFF,TGTGCCATCAGCGATCCAGCGGAGAGCTCCTACAATGAGCAGTTCTTC
TRBV25-1,TRBD1,few,TRBJ1-5,CASSEDGTGDQPQHF,TGTGCCAGCAGTGAAGATGGGACAGGAGATCAGCCCCAGCATTTT
TRBV27,.,.,TRBJ2-2,CASSLVLGELFF,TGTGCCAGCAGTCTGGTGCTCGGGGAGCTGTTTTTT
TRBV4-1,.,few,TRBJ2-7,CASSQGTASTYEQYF,TGCGCCAGCAGCCAAGGGACAGCTTCCACCTACGAGCAGTACTTC
TRBV29-1,.,.,TRBJ1-2,CSVGPSLDYGYTF,TGCAGCGTAGGCCCCTCTCTAGACTATGGCTACACCTTC
TRBV12-3/TRBV12-4,TRBD1,.,TRBJ1-6,CASSLGQFVNSPLHF,TGTGCCAGCAGTTTGGGACAGTTCGTAAATTCACCCCTCCACTTT
TRBV9,.,.,TRBJ1-1,CASSGGTGRPTTEAFF,TGTGCCAGCAGCGGGGGTACAGGCCGTCCGACCACTGAAGCTTTCTTT
TRBV29-1,.,few,TRBJ1-2,CSVEDLNYGYTF,TGCAGCGTTGAAGATCTAAACTATGGCTACACCTTC
TRBV20-1,TRBD2,few,TRBJ2-7,CSASRLAGGSGEQYF,TGCAGTGCTAGTAGGCTAGCGGGAGGTTCGGGGGAGCAGTACTTC
TRBV28,TRBD2,few,TRBJ2-1,CASSFLAGDFYNEQFF,TGTGCCAGCAGTTTTCTAGCGGGAGACTTCTACAATGAGCAGTTCTTC
TRBV24-1,.,few,TRBJ2-4,CATLGQLAKNIQYF,TGTGCCACCCTCGGACAGCTAGCCAAAAACATTCAGTACTTC
TRBV4-1,.,.,TRBJ2-5,CASSQRFQGFEGETQYF,TGCGCCAGCAGCCAACGGTTTCAGGGGTTTGAGGGAGAGACCCAGTACTTC
TRBV29-1,TRBD1,.,TRBJ1-5,CSVKDRGVDQPQHF,TGCAGCGTTAAGGACAGGGGCGTGGATCAGCCCCAGCATTTT
TRBV2,TRBD1,.,TRBJ2-7,CASTDREFEQYF,TGTGCCAGCACGGACAGGGAGTTCGAGCAGTACTTC
TRBV20-1,.,few,TRBJ2-7,CSASIRSYEQYF,TGCAGTGCTAGTATCAGGTCCTACGAGCAGTACTTC
TRBV20-1,TRBD2,.,TRBJ2-1,CSASPGLPGWETQFF,TGCAGTGCTTCACCGGGACTACCCGGATGGGAGACCCAGTTCTTC
TRBV20-1,TRBD1,.,TRBJ1-1,CSALRGLSTEAFF,TGCAGTGCTCTCAGGGGGTTGAGCACTGAAGCTTTCTTT
TRBV9,.,few,TRBJ1-2,CASSVASEPLGAANYGYTF,TGTGCCAGCAGCGTAGCTTCGGAGCCTTTGGGGGCAGCTAACTATGGCTACACCTTC
TRBV6-5,TRBD1,.,TRBJ1-2,CASSLIWTGEEGYTF,TGTGCCAGCAGTCTAATTTGGACAGGGGAAGAAGGCTACACCTTC
TRBV5-1,TRBD2,few,TRBJ2-7,CASSKLADTYEQYF,TGCGCCAGCAGCAAGCTAGCGGATACCTACGAGCAGTACTTC
TRBV18,.,few,TRBJ2-5,CASSPEGLFLQETQYF,TGTGCCAGCTCACCTGAGGGACTTTTTCTCCAAGAGACCCAGTACTTC
TRBV4-1,.,.,TRBJ1-2,CASSQDVLGGRDYGYTF,TGCGCCAGCAGCCAAGATGTTTTGGGGGGGAGAGACTATGGCTACACCTTC
TRBV4-1,.,few,TRBJ2-1,CASSQDHPGTVYNEQFF,TGCGCCAGCAGCCAAGATCATCCCGGGACCGTATACAATGAGCAGTTCTTC
TRBV20-1,TRBD2,.,TRBJ2-3,CSARDLPGLAGGWTDTQYF,TGCAGTGCTAGAGACCTACCGGGACTAGCGGGAGGTTGGACAGATACGCAGTATTTT
TRBV7-9,TRBD1,few,TRBJ1-2,CALFPGQGGYGYTF,TGTGCCCTCTTCCCGGGACAGGGAGGGTATGGCTACACCTTC
TRBV27,.,few,TRBJ1-2,CASSPGNGYTF,TGTGCCAGCAGCCCTGGGAATGGCTACACCTTC